This TCR beta chain was sequenced in a study of cytomegalovirus exposure and HLA in healthy donors (dated by TCRdb to 2016 to 2017). Looking at the study overall: An earlier analysis of some 600 of the donors reported about 300 Gb of sequence data and 95 million to 120 million unique TCR beta sequences obtained from roughly 180 million T cells. Five DR-DQ haplotypes were treated as single units for association and clustering because of strong linkage in the cohort. In an earlier analysis of 500 to 650 of the donors, high-throughput TCR beta sequencing was used to judge whether each TCR beta V gene segment behaved as functional or pseudogenic. A separate validation cohort of 100 to 150 different subjects was used in addition to the 666-subject first cohort. High-throughput TCR immunosequencing, statistical association of individual TCRs with disease status, and machine learning were combined to predict cytomegalovirus infection status. Both class I and class II loci were covered by HLA typing, at four-digit resolution. An early release that covered about 600 HLA-typed donors contained around 300 gigabases of sequencing data and tens of millions of unique TCR sequences. The T cell repertoires of under 700 subjects were profiled by immunosequencing and related to cytomegalovirus serostatus. The later analysis used no new phenotypic data to find candidate immune exposures, relying instead on TCR beta sequences and their occurrence across donors. Among the roughly 400 genotyped donors, approximately 77% belonged to the genetic ancestry cluster associated with self-reported Caucasian donors. In a later genetic analysis, genome-wide SNP genotypes for about three fifths of the roughly 670 donors were used, and that subset was treated as a discovery cohort. Donor age, sex, ethnicity and CMV serostatus were collected together with the repertoire data. The aim of the study was to test whether cataloging public T cell receptors could identify signatures of past pathogen exposure. The number of typed donors differed by locus: roughly 620-640 for A, B, C, DRB1 and DQB1; 500 to 550 for DQA1; approximately 610 for DPA1; and around 470 for DPB1. Across 398 genotyped donors of the cohort, an average of roughly 250,000 unique TCR beta nucleotide sequences per donor were sequenced, and 15% to 20% of those sequences were non-productive. Every discovery cohort repertoire had been produced on one sequencing platform. In a later analysis, previously published TCR beta repertoires from about 670 donors were re-analyzed and high-resolution HLA genotyping was added so that TCR occurrence patterns could be studied.

The cohort comprised fewer than 700 healthy bone marrow donors. Cohort members were all nominally healthy when sampled, although unrecorded immune exposures were likely present. The donor tested CMV seronegative and was one of the 352 seronegative cohort members. A peripheral blood sample was collected from each donor, and TCR beta sequencing was performed on peripheral blood mononuclear cells. The Qiagen DNeasy Blood Extraction Kit was used to extract genomic DNA from the blood cell samples. The CDR3 measures 16 amino acids from cysteine to phenylalanine. Kept here is only the CDR3 DNA, which spans 48 bases and is read in frame from base 1. The germline V gene specifies MNHEY as CDR1 and SVGAGI as CDR2. V loses 0 bases, J loses 0 bases, and the germline ends lie 12 bases apart. Receptor libraries were prepared by the immunoSEQ multiplex PCR assay. A mixture of 60 forward primers for TCR Vbeta segments and 13 reverse primers for TCR Jbeta segments was used in the multiplex PCR. Amplification of the CDR3 region of rearranged TCR beta genes was performed with a multiplex PCR assay on genomic DNA. On the Illumina HiSeq System, the amplified TCR beta libraries were sequenced as 87-base-pair reads. The published analysis was carried out like this. In a later analysis, roughly 80 million unique TCR beta chains were counted across the 666 repertoires, and around 11 million of these chains were shared by at least two donors. Raw reads were error-corrected and collapsed into unique sequences by a nearest-neighbor algorithm in which closely related sequences were merged to remove PCR and sequencing errors. To assign V, D and J gene segments, CDR3 sequences were aligned to IMGT reference sequences. Each retained sequence needed at least a six-nucleotide match to both a V gene segment and a J gene segment. A rearrangement counted as productive if the CDR3 had no stop codons and remained in frame with V and J, and every other rearrangement counted as non-productive. CDR3 was defined by IMGT convention, running from the second conserved V-encoded cysteine to the conserved J-encoded phenylalanine. The earlier analysis of about 560 of the donors excluded any sequence lacking an unambiguous match to a single V gene segment. An earlier analysis of 500 to 600 of the donors classified V segments as functional when productive rearrangements were above 56.7% and as segregating when the standard deviation between donors was above 5%. A statistical classification framework was developed to diagnose cytomegalovirus status using the catalog of TCR beta chain sequences. V and J gene assignment, in a later analysis, came from comparing TCR nucleotide sequences with IMGT/GENE-DB human TR gene sequences. The TCRdist pipeline was used in a later analysis to assign CDR3 sequences and most-parsimonious VDJ recombination scenarios. In a later analysis, every TCR beta chain was defined by the combination of its CDR3 amino acid sequence and its V-gene family, and reads without a unique V-gene family were dropped. In a later analysis, approximately 640 highly shared, low-generation-probability nucleotide sequences were removed to address suspected cross-contamination and a sequencing artifact. A later analysis calculated a clonal expansion index for each public chain from normalized within-repertoire ranks of inferred template counts. In a later analysis, generation probabilities were computed with a VDJ recombination model fitted to out-of-frame rearrangements, and the resulting probabilities were checked against IGoR. In a later analysis, hypergeometric tests were used to score TCR-TCR, TCR-HLA and TCR-CMV co-occurrence, with a repertoire-size bias correction applied to TCR pairs. In a later analysis, false discovery rates were estimated by permuting HLA or CMV assignments 20 times. In a later analysis, co-occurring TCRs were grouped with DBSCAN, and TCRdist sequence similarity was added when clustering was performed within HLA-allele-positive subsets. Repertoires with fewer than 30,000 or more than 120,000 public chains, plus five repertoires with anomalous nucleotide sharing, were excluded from co-occurrence clustering. The clones in this table, taken by TCRdb from immuneACCESS, are in-frame only. Not every clone is retained; where verified, under half of the shortfall comes from an unresolved V gene, and the cause of the rest is unknown. That table gives V, J and clone size, and the DNA gave D and trimming. The sample has over 110,000 clones on record, 65% to 85% of them singletons. The leading ten clones occupy approximately 2.4% of the sample.

On the study overall, not on this receptor specifically: A later genetic analysis associated a missense DCLRE1C variant with V-gene and J-gene trimming of TCR beta chains, and an independent cohort replicated the association. Broadly in line with IMGT annotations, most TCR beta V segments showed up in productive rearrangements about 87% or about 30% of the time in an earlier analysis of 450 to 600 of the donors. Roughly 17 rarely observed V segments, including chromosome 9 orphons, were excluded from the earlier analysis of almost 600 of the donors because counts were too low. Roughly uniform sequencing depth across donors was assumed in presence/absence analyses, although this assumption may not hold. In this cohort, only TCR beta chains were sequenced, and detectable features were limited by the absence of alpha or paired-chain data. In a later analysis, the rate of TCR association differed among HLA loci, with DRB1 alleles having the most associated TCRs and HLA-C alleles having the fewest. A later analysis reported that several top co-occurrence clusters appeared linked to parvovirus B19, influenza, CMV and Epstein-Barr virus. In both the original and validation cohorts, the classifier was reported to diagnose cytomegalovirus status with high specificity and sensitivity. Correlated functional status among segregating V segments might reflect linkage disequilibrium, but an unknown experimental factor could not be ruled out. It was suggested by the authors that the approach could potentially be generalized to other disease states and immunological phenotypes. A further reported finding was that TCR beta sequences accurately predicted the HLA-A and HLA-B alleles for most subjects in the first cohort. According to a later genetic analysis, donors in an Asian-associated ancestry cluster had fewer N-insertions in productive TCRs than the approximately 610-donor mean. Because some donors lacked HLA typing at each locus, the association tests relied only on the typed subset. At a false discovery rate of 0.05, a later analysis linked under 20,000 TCR beta sequences to specific HLA alleles. According to a later analysis, most CMV-associated TCR beta chains appeared to be HLA-restricted, and the HLA associations seemed to be driven largely by CMV exposure. The only immune exposure information available for the cohort was CMV serostatus. Across donors, most TCR sequences were observed very rarely, whereas some public TCRs were present in many individuals. In a later analysis, HLA-associated TCR beta chains showed more clonal expansion and lower generation probabilities than non-associated chains that were equally common. The study gave a list of under 200 TCR beta chains associated with cytomegalovirus. When HLA alleles, especially DR and DQ, strongly co-occurred, TCR associations were difficult to assign to individual alleles. A cluster of highly shared sequence variants was judged likely to represent a technical artifact of the sequencing pipeline. A few of the identified cytomegalovirus-associated TCR beta chains were confirmed in vitro to be specific for cytomegalovirus antigens. Some IMGT-functional V segments, including TRBV6-2 and TRBV6-3, could not be told apart with the 87-base-pair reads, so those segments were excluded.

As regards this clone: This receptor's antigen is unknown. Base qualities are not at hand, and no much larger clone is one base apart.

Recombination connected TRBV6-5 to TRBJ2-7; there is no confident call for the D gene. The sequenced sample was PBMCs. The receptor was isolated from a male donor in good health and CMV-seronegative. The encoded CDR3 is CASSYSVRMSSYEQYF. The sequenced DNA is TGTGCCAGCAGTTACTCGGTGCGGATGAGCTCCTACGAGCAGTACTTC.